Here is one T cell receptor (beta chain) with its context. Its target antigen remains unknown. One base away there is no much larger clone; base qualities are not given. V sheds 5 bases and J sheds 2 bases, leaving 16 bases between their ends. Taken from cysteine to phenylalanine, the CDR3 has 16 residues. The kept DNA is CDR3 alone, 48 bases in frame from the first base. For repertoire sequencing, TCR beta CDR3 regions were amplified from RNA transcripts. HTBI primers and the Qiagen OneStep RT-PCR kit were used in a first-round RT-PCR, which was followed by a second-round multiplex PCR, size selection and purification. Libraries were sequenced on an Illumina HiSeq2000 using paired-end 100 bp reads. Per the source publication's procedure: SOAPnuke was used for read processing, and reads with adapters, uncalled bases, a mean Phred below 15, or no exact constant-primer or identifier match were discarded. COPE v1.2.5 was used to merge high-quality paired reads. Unique nucleotide sequences were defined as clonotypes and aligned to IMGT TRB V, D and J references using MiTCR v1.1. The analysis was limited to V-J combinations with a frequency above 0.0001, which together covered approximately 99% of repertoires. A TCR clonal expansion and chaos score per V-J combination was defined as the ratio of F50 clonal expansion to chaos observed in the TCRdist matrix. Welch's t-statistics and random forest were used to reduce features to about a dozen V-J combinations, which were fed into a naive Bayes classifier. The similarity between thyroid and blood repertoires was quantified using the Morisita-Horn index. TCRdb took the public reads, trimmed them with fastp at Q25, ran MiXCR for clone calling and kept in-frame beta chains. Rows with a matching CDR3 protein are joined into one entry that keeps the most common DNA and genes. Clone size and V and J calls follow TCRdb, not the original study. Counted in this sample were some 1.1 million distinct CDR3 sequences; approximately 35% of them appeared once. Jointly, the top ten make up roughly 10% of the sample.

Hyperthyroidism patients were newly diagnosed, with disease duration under 2 months, and aged 18 to 65 years. Patients were excluded if they had other autoimmune diseases, uncontrolled infections, pregnancy or lactation. Clinical symptoms, serum thyroxine, TRAb, thyroid ultrasound and orbital computed tomography formed the basis of the diagnosis. Trizol reagent was used to extract the total RNA, and its quality was then checked on an Agilent 2100 Bioanalyzer. These data come from a study of Graves' ophthalmopathy and Graves' hyperthyroidism (dated by TCRdb to about 2018). Regarding the study in general: A patient counted as having stable hyperthyroidism if there was no progression to ophthalmopathy within 18 months of follow-up. TCR beta repertoire signatures were used to distinguish Graves' ophthalmopathy from Graves' hyperthyroidism and to predict progression to ophthalmopathy. In total, 135 blood samples were TCR-sequenced: some 40 ophthalmopathy, approximately 80 hyperthyroidism and approximately 17 hyperthyroidism-to-ophthalmopathy patients. A discovery set of 90 to 100 patients (about 45 ophthalmopathy, some 58 stable hyperthyroidism) was enrolled to explore V-J signatures distinguishing ophthalmopathy from hyperthyroidism. An independent validation cohort comprised around 20 hyperthyroidism patients and 15 to 17 patients who later progressed from hyperthyroidism to ophthalmopathy. In five or six hyperthyroidism patients, the T-cell repertoires found in thyroid tissue were compared with those found in blood. Following sample collection, hyperthyroidism patients were given methimazole at a starting dose of 30 mg daily, and ophthalmopathy patients were given high-dose intravenous methylprednisolone. Results the study describes overall, beyond this receptor: In validation, the model predicted ophthalmopathy progression with over 60% sensitivity and around 72% specificity; 12 predicted patients were CT-confirmed with GO in a median of approximately six months. Sample size was not statistically predetermined, and group allocation was not concealed from the investigators. The 13-signature model separated ophthalmopathy from stable hyperthyroidism with 85% to 90% sensitivity and approximately 81% specificity in cross-validation, and 80%/75% in the test set. Most of the expanded thyroid clonotypes with a frequency above 0.001 were also detected in blood, and it was suggested that the thyroid immune response may be reflected by blood repertoires.

Sequenced: peripheral blood or thyroid tissue (not recorded which). The receptor's source is an adult man with Graves' hyperthyroidism. Recombination connected TRBV12-3 or TRBV12-4 to TRBJ1-3, with TRBD1 as a weak D call on 5 bases. The CDR3 in this case is CASSRITGITGNTIYF. The sequenced DNA: TGTGCCAGCAGTCGTATAACAGGTATTACTGGAAACACCATATATTTT.